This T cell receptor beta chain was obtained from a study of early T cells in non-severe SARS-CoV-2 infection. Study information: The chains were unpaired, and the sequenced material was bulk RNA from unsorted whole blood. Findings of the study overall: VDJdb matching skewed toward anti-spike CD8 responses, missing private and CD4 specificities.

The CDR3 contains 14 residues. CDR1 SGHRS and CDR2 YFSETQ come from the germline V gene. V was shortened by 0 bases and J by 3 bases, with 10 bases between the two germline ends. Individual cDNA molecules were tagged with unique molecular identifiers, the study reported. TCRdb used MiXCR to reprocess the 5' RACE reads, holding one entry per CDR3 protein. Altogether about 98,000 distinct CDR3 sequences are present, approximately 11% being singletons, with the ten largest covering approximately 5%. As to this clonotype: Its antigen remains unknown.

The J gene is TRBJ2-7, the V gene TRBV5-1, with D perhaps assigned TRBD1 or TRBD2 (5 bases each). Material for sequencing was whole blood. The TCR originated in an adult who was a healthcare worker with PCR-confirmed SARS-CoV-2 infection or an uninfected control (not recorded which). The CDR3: CASSLGRDHYEQYF. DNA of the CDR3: TGCGCCAGCAGCTTGGGTCGGGACCACTACGAGCAGTACTTC.